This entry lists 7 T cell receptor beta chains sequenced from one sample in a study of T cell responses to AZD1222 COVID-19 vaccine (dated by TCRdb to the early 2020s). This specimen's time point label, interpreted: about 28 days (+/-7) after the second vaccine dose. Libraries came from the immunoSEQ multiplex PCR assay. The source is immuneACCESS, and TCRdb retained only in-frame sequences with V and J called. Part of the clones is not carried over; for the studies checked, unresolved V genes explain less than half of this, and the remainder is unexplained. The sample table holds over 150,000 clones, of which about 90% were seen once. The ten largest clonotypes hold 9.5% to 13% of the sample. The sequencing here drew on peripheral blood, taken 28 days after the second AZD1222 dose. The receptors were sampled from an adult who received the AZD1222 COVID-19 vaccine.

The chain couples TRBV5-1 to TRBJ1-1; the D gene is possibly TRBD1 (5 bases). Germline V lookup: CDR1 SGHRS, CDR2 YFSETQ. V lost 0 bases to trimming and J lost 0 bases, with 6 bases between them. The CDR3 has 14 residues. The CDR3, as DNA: TGCGCCAGCAGCTTGGGCAGGGTGAACACTGAAGCTTTCTTT. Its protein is CASSLGRVNTEAFF. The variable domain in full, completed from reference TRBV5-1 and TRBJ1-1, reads KAGVTQTPRYLIKTRGQQVTLSCSPISGHRSVSWYQQTPGQGLQFLFEYFSETQRNKGNFPGRFSGRQFSNSRSEMNVSTLELGDSALYLCASSLGRVNTEAFFGQGTRLTVV.

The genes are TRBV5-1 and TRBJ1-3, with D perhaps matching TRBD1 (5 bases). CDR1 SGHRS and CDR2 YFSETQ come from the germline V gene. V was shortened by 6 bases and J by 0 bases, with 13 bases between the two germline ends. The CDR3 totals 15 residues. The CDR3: CASTDLGGSGNTIYF. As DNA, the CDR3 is TGCGCCAGCACCGACCTGGGGGGCTCTGGAAACACCATATATTTT.

Here the CDR3 reads CASRSGQGGYTF. Written as DNA, the CDR3 is TGTGCCAGCAGGTCGGGGCAGGGCGGCTACACCTTC. The chain uses TRBV3-1 (or the pseudogene TRBV3-2) and TRBJ1-2; TRBD1 is a possible D gene (5 bases). This CDR3 has 12 residues. V was pared by 6 bases and J by 8 bases, with 13 bases between. Germline CDR1 reads LGHDT; CDR2 reads YNNKEL (reference sequence).

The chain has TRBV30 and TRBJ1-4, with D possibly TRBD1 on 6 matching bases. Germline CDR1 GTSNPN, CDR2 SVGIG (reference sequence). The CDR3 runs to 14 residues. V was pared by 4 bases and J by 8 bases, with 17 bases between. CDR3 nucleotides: TGTGCCTGGACCCTAGGGGGAGGGAGCGAAAAACTGTTTTTT. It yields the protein CAWTLGGGSEKLFF.

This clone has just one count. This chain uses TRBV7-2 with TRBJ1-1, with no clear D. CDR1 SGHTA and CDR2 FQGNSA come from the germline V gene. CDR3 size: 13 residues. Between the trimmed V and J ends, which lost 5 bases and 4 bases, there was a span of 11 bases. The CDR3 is CASSARLSTEAFF. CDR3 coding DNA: TGTGCCAGCAGCGCTCGGCTATCCACTGAAGCTTTCTTT.

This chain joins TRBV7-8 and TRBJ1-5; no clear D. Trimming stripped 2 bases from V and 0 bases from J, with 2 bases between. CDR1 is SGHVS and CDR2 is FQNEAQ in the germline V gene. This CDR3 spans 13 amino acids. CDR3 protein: CASSLNSNQPQHF. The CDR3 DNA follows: TGTGCCAGCAGCTTAAATAGCAATCAGCCCCAGCATTTT.

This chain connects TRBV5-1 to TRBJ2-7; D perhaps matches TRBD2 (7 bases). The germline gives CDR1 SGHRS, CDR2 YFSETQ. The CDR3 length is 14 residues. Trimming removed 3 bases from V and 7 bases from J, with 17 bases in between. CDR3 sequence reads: CASSSGGAPGEQYF. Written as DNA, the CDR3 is TGCGCCAGCAGCTCTGGGGGGGCGCCCGGGGAGCAGTACTTC.